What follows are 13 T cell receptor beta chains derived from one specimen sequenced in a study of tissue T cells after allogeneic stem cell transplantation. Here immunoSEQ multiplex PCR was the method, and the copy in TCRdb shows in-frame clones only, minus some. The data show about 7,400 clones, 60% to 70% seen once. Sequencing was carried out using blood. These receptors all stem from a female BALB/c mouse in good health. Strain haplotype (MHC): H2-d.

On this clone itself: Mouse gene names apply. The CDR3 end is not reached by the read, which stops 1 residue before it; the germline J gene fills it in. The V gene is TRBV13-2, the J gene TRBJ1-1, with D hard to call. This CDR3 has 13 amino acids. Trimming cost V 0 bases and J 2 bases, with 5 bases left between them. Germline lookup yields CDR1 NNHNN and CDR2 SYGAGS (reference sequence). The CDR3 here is CASGDDDNTEVFF. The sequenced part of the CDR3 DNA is TGTGCCAGCGGTGATGATGACAACACAGAAGTCTTC.

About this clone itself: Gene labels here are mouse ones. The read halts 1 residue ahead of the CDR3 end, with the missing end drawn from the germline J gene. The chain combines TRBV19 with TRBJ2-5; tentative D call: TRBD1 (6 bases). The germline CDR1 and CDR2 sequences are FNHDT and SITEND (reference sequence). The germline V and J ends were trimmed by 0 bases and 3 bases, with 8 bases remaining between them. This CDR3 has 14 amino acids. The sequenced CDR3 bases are TGTGCCAGCAGTATAGGGGACAAACAAGACACCCAGTAC. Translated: CASSIGDKQDTQY. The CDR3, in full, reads CASSIGDKQDTQYF.

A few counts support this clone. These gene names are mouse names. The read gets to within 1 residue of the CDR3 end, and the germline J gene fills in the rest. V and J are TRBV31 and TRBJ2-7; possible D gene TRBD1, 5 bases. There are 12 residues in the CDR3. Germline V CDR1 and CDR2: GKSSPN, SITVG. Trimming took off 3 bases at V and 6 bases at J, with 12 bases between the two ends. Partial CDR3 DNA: TGTGCCTGGAGCCCCGACAGATTTGAACAGTAC. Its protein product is CAWSPDRFEQY. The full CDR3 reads CAWSPDRFEQYF. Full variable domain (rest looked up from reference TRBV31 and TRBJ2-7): AQTIHQWPVAEIKAVGSPLSLGCTIKGKSSPNLYWYWQATGGTLQQLFYSITVGQVESVVQLNLSASRPKDDQFILSTEKLLLSHSGFYLCAWSPDRFEQYFGPGTRLTVL.

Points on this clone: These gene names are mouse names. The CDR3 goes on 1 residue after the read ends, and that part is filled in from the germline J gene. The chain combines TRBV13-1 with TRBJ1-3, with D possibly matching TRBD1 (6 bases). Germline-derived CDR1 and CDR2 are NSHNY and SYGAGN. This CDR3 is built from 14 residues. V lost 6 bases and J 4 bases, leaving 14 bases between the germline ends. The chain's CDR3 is CASNRLGGGNTLYF. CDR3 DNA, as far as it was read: TGTGCCAGCAACCGACTAGGGGGGGGAAATACGCTCTAT.

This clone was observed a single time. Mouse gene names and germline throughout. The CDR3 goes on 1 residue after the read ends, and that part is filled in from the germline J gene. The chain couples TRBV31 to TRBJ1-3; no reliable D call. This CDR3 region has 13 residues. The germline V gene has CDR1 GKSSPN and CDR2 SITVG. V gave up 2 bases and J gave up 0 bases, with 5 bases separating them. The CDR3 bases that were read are TGTGCCTGGAGTTACAGTTCTGGAAATACGCTCTAT. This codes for CAWSYSSGNTLY. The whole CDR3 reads CAWSYSSGNTLYF.

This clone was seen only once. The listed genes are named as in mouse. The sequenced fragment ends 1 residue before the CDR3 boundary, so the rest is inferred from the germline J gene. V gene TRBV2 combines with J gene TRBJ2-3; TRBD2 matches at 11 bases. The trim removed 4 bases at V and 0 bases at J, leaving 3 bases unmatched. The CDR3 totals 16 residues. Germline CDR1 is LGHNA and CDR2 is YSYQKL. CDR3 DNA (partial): TGTGCCAGCAGCCGGACTGGGGGGACTAGTGCAGAAACGCTGTAT. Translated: CASSRTGGTSAETLY. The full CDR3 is CASSRTGGTSAETLYF.

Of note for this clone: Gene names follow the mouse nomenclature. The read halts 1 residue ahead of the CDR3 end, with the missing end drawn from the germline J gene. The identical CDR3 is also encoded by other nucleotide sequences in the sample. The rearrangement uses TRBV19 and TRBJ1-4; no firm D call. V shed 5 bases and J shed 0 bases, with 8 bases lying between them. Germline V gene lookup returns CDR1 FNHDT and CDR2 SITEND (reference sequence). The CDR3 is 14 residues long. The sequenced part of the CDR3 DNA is TGTGCCAGCAGCAGACAATTTTCCAACGAAAGATTATTT. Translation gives CASSRQFSNERLF. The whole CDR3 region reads CASSRQFSNERLFF.

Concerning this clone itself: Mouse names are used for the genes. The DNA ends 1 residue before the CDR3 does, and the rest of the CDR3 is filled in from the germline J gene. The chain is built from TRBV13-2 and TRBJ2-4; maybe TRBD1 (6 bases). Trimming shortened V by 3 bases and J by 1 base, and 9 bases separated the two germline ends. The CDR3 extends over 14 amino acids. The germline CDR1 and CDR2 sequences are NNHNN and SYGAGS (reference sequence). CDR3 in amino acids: CASGGTEGQNTLYF. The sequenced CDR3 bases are TGTGCCAGCGGTGGGACAGAGGGTCAAAACACCTTGTAC.

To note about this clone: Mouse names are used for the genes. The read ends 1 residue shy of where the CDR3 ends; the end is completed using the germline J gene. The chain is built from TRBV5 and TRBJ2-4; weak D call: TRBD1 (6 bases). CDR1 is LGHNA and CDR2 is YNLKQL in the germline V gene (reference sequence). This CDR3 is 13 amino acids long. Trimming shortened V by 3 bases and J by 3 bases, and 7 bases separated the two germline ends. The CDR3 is CASSQGQQNTLYF. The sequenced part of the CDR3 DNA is TGTGCCAGCAGCCAGGGACAACAAAACACCTTGTAC.

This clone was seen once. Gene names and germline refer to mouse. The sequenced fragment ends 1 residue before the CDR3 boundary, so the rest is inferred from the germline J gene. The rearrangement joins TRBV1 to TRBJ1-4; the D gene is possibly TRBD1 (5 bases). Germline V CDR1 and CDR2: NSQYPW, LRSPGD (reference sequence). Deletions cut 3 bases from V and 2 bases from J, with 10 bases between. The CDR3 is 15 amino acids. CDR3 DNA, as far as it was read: TGCACCTGCAGTGCGGGCAGGGCCTCCAACGAAAGATTATTT. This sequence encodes CTCSAGRASNERLF. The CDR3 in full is CTCSAGRASNERLFF.

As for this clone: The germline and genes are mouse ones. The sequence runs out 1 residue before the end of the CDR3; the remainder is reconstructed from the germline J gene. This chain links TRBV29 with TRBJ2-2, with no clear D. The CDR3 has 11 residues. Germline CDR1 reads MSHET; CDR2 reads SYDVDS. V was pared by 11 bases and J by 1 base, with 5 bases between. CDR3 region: CAHRNTGQLYF. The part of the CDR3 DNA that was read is TGTGCTCACAGAAACACCGGGCAGCTCTAC.

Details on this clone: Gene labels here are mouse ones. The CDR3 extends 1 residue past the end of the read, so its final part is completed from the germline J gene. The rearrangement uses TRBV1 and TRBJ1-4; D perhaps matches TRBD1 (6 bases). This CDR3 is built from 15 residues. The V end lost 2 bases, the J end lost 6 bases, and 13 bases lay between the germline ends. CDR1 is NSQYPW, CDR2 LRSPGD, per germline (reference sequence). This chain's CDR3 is CTCSARGGADERLFF. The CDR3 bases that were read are TGCACCTGCAGTGCACGGGGGGGCGCGGACGAAAGATTATTT. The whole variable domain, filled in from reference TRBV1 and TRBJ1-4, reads VTLLEQNPRWRLVPRGQAVNLRCILKNSQYPWMSWYQQDLQKQLQWLFTLRSPGDKEVKSLPGADYLATRVTDTELRLQVANMSQGRTLYCTCSARGGADERLFFGHGTKLSVL.

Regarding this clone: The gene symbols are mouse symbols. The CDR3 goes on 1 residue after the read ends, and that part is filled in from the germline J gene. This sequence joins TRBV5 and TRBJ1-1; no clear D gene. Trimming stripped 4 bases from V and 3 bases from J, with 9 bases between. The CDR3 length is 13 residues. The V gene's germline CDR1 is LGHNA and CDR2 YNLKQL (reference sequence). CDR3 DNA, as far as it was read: TGTGCCAGCAGCCGATCGAAGGACACAGAAGTCTTC. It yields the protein CASSRSKDTEVF. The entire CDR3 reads CASSRSKDTEVFF.